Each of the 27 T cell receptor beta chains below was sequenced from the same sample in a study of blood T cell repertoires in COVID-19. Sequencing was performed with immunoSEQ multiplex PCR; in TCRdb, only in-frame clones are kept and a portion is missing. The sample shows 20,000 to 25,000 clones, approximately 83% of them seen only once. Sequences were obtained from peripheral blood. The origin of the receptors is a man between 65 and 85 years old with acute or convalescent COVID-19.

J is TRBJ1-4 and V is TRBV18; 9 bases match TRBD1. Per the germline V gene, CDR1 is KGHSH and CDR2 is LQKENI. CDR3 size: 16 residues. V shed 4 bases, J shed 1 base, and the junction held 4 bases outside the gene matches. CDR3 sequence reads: CASSLQDRGTNEKLFF. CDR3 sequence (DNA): TGTGCCAGCTCACTTCAGGACAGGGGAACTAATGAAAAACTGTTTTTT.

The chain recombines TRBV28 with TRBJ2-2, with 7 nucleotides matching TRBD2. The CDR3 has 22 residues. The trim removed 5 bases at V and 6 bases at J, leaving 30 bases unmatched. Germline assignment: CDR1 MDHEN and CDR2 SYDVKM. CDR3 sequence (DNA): TGTGCCAGCAGTCCCCCGGGAGGAGCGTACGGGAGAAAGGTAGGGTACGCCGGGGAGCTGTTTTTT. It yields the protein CASSPPGGAYGRKVGYAGELFF.

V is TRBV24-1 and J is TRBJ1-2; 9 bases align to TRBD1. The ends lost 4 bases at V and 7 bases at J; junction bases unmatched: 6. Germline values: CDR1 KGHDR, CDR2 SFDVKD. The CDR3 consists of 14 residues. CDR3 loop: CATSDSDRGVGYTF. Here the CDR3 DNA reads TGTGCCACCAGTGACTCGGACAGGGGAGTTGGCTACACCTTC.

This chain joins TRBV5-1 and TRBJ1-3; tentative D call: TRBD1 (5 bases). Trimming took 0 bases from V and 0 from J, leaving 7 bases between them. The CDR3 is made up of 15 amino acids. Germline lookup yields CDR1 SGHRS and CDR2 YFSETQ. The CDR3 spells CASSLGTTSGNTIYF. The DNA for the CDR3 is TGCGCCAGCAGCTTGGGGACAACCTCTGGAAACACCATATATTTT.

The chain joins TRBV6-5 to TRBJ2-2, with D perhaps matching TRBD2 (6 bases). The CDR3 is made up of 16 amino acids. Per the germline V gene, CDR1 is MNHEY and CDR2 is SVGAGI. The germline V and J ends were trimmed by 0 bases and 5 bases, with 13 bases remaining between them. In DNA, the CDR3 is TGTGCCAGCAGTTACTCGCTCGGGGGATCGACCGGGGAGCTGTTTTTT. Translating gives CASSYSLGGSTGELFF.

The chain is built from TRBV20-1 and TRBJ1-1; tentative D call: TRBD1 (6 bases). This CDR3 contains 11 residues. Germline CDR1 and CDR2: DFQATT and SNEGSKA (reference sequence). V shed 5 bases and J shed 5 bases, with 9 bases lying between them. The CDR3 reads CSARTVTEAFF. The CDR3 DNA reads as TGCAGTGCTCGGACAGTGACTGAAGCTTTCTTT.

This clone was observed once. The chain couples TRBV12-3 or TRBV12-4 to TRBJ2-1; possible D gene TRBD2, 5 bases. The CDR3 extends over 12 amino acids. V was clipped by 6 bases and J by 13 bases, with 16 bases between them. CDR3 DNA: TGTGCCAGCAGCCCCTTACGAGGGTTACAGTTCTTC. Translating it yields CASSPLRGLQFF.

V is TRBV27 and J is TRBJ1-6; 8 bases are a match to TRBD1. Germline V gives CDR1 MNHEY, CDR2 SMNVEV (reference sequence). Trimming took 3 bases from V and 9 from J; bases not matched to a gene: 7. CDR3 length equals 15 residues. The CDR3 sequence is CASSLRQGRLSPLHF. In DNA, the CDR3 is TGTGCCAGCAGTTTGAGACAGGGGCGGCTTTCACCCCTCCACTTT.

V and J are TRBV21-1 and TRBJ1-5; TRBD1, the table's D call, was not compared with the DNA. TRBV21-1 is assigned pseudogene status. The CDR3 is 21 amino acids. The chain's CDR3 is CASSKSRPGRASFLSNQPQHF. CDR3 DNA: TGTGCCAGCAGCAAATCACGGCCGGGCAGGGCTTCCTTTCTTAGCAATCAGCCCCAGCATTTT.

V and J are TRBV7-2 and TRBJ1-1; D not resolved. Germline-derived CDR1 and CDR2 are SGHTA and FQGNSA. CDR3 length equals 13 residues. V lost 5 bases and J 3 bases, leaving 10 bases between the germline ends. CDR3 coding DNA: TGTGCCAGCAGCCCCGTGCGGGACACTGAAGCTTTCTTT. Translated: CASSPVRDTEAFF.

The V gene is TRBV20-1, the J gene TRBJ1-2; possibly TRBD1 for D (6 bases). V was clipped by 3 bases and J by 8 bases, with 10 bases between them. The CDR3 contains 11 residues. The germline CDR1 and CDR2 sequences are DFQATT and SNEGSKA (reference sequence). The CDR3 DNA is TGCAGTGCTAGGACAGGCGGAGGCTACACCTTC. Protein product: CSARTGGGYTF.

CDR3 nucleotide sequence: TGTGCCAGCAGCCTAGAGGGAGCAACTGGAAACACCATATATTTT. Its translation: CASSLEGATGNTIYF. The rearrangement joins TRBV6-5 to TRBJ1-3, with D uncertain. The CDR3 covers 15 residues. Trimming left V 6 bases short and J 2 bases short, with 14 bases between. CDR1 and CDR2 (germline): MNHEY, SVGAGI.

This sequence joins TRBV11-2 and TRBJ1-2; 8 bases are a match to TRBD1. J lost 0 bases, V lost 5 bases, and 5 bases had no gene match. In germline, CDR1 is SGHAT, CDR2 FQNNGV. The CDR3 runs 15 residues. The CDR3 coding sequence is TGTGCCAGCAGCCCCAGGACAGGGTCTAACTATGGCTACACCTTC. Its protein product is CASSPRTGSNYGYTF.

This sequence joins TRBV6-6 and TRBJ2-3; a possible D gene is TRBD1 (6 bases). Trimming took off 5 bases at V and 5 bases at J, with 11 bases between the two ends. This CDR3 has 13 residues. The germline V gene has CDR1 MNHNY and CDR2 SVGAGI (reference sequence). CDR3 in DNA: TGTGCCAGCAGTCAGATGGGACAAGATACGCAGTATTTT. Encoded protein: CASSQMGQDTQYF.

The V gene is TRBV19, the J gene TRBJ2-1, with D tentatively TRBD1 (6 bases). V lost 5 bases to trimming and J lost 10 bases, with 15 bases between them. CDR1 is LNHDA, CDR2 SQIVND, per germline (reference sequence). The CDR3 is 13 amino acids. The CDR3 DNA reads TGTGCCAGTAGTCAAGGACAGCTCTTGGAGCAGTTCTTC. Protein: CASSQGQLLEQFF. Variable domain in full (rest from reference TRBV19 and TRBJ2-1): DGGITQSPKYLFRKEGQNVTLSCEQNLNHDAMYWYRQDPGQGLRLIYYSQIVNDFQKGDIAEGYSVSREKKESFPLTVTSAQKNPTAFYLCASSQGQLLEQFFGPGTRLTVL.

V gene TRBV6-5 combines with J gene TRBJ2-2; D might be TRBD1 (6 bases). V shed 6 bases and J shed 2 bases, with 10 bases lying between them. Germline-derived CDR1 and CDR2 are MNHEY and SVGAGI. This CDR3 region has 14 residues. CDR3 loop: CASRPGTNTGELFF. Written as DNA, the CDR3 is TGTGCCAGCAGACCCGGGACAAACACCGGGGAGCTGTTTTTT.

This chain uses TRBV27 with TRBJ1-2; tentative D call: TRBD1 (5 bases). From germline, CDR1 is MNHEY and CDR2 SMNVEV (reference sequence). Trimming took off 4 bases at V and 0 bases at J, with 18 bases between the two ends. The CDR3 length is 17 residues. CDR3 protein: CASSSRQSDLSNYGYTF. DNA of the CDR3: TGTGCCAGCAGTTCCCGACAGAGCGACCTCTCTAACTATGGCTACACCTTC.

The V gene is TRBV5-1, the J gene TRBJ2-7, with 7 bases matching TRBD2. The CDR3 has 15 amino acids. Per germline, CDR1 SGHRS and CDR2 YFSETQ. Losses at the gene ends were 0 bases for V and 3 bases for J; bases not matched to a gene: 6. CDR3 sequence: CASSLVASGDYEQYF. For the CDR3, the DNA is TGCGCCAGCAGCTTGGTGGCTAGCGGAGACTACGAGCAGTACTTC. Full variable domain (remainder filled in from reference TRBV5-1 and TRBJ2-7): KAGVTQTPRYLIKTRGQQVTLSCSPISGHRSVSWYQQTPGQGLQFLFEYFSETQRNKGNFPGRFSGRQFSNSRSEMNVSTLELGDSALYLCASSLVASGDYEQYFGPGTRLTVT.

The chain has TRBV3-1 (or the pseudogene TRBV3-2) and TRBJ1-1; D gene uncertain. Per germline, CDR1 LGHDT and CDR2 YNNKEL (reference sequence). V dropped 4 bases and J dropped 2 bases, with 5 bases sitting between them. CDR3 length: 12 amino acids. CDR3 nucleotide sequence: TGTGCCAGCAGCCTGGCTAACACTGAAGCTTTCTTT. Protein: CASSLANTEAFF.

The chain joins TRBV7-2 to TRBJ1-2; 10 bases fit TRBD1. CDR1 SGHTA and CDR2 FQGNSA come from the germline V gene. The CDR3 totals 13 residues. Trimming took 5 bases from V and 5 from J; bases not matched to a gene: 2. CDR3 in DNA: TGTGCCAGCAGCGAGGGACAGGGGTATGGCTACACCTTC. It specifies CASSEGQGYGYTF.

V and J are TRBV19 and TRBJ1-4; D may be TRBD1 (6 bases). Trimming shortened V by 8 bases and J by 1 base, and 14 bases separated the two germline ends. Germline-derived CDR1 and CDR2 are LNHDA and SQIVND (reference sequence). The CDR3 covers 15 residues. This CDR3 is CASRRTVGTNEKLFF. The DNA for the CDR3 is TGTGCCAGTCGTCGGACAGTTGGAACTAATGAAAAACTGTTTTTT.

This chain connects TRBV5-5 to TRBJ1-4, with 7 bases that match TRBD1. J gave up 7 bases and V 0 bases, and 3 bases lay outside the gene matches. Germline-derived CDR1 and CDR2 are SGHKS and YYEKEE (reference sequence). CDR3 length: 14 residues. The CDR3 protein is CASSLDQGVEKLFF. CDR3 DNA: TGTGCCAGCAGCTTGGACCAGGGGGTTGAAAAACTGTTTTTT.

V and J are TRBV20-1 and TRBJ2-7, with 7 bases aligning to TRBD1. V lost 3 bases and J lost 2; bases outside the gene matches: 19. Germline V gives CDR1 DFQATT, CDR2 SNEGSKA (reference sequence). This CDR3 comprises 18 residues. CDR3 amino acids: CSASQAGGRSPRPYEQYF. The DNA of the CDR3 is TGCAGTGCTAGTCAGGCAGGGGGACGCTCGCCTCGCCCCTACGAGCAGTACTTC.

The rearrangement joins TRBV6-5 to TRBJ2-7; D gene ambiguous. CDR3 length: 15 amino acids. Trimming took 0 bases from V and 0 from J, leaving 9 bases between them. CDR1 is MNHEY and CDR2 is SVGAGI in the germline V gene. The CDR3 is CASSYSKSFSYEQYF. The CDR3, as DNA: TGTGCCAGCAGTTACTCGAAGAGCTTCTCCTACGAGCAGTACTTC.

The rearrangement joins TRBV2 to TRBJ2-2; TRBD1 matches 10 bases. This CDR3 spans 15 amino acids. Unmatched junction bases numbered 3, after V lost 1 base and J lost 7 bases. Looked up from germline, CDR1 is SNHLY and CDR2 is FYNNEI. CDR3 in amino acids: CASSEEDRGFGELFF. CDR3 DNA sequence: TGTGCCAGCAGTGAAGAGGACAGGGGGTTCGGGGAGCTGTTTTTT.

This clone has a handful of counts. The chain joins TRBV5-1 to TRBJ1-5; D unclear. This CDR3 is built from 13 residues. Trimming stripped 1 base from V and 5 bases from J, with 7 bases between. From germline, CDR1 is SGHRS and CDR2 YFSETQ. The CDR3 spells CASSLMGDQPQHF. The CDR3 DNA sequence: TGCGCCAGCAGCTTGATGGGCGATCAGCCCCAGCATTTT.

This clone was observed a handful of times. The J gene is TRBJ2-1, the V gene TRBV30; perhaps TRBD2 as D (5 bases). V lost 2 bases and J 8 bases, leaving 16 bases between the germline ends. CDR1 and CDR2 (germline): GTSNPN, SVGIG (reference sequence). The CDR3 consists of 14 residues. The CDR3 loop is CAWSLGSARDEQFF. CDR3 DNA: TGTGCCTGGAGTCTTGGTAGCGCCCGCGATGAGCAGTTCTTC. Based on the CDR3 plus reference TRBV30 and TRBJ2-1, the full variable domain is SQTIHQWPATLVQPVGSPLSLECTVEGTSNPNLYWYRQAAGRGLQLLFYSVGIGQISSEVPQNLSASRPQDRQFILSSKKLLLSDSGFYLCAWSLGSARDEQFFGPGTRLTVL.